The text below deals with one TCR beta chain. This sample stems from a study of blood T cell repertoires in COVID-19. TCRdb's table, derived via immunoSEQ multiplex PCR, lists solely in-frame clones and lacks some. The table records around 300,000 clones, roughly 90% of them present only once. All enrollees were about 18 to 89 years old and from roughly 22 US areas. Which cohort a participant joined came from the clinical history participants gave. The V gene lost 1 base and the J gene lost 15 bases, with 10 bases spanning the gap. Germline V lookup: CDR1 SEHNR, CDR2 FQNEAQ (reference sequence). The CDR3 loop spans 11 amino acids.

The TCR sequence derives from a woman in her fifties or sixties who had recovered from COVID-19. This sequence joins TRBV7-9 and TRBJ2-1, with D perhaps TRBD2 (5 bases). The sample consisted of PBMCs or T cells enriched from blood (not recorded which). The CDR3 spells CASSLDLAGFF. In DNA, the CDR3 is TGTGCCAGCAGCTTAGATCTAGCTGGGTTCTTC.